This TCR beta chain originates from a study of T cell responses to AZD1222 COVID-19 vaccine. This CDR3 has 15 residues. Per the germline V gene, CDR1 is SGHNT and CDR2 is YYREEE (reference sequence). V lost 4 bases, J lost 2 bases, and 12 bases lay in between. As concerns this clone: Its antigen is not identified.

Broader study findings: Most donors were white British and more were female, and clonal diversity was possibly underestimated. With dominance at 160-218 and 743-854, vaccine-associated CD4 TCRs spanned spike.

The method was immunoSEQ multiplex PCR; TCRdb's version includes in-frame clones alone and lacks a portion of them. The sample consists of tens of thousands of clones, roughly 90% of them appearing once. The genes are TRBV5-4 and TRBJ1-4; D may be TRBD1 (6 bases). This receptor was obtained from an adult in good health. The specimen comprised peripheral blood, sampled on day 0 of AZD1222 vaccination. DNA of the CDR3: TGTGCCAGCAGCCAAGGCGGGGGCACTAATGAAAAACTGTTTTTT. It specifies CASSQGGGTNEKLFF.